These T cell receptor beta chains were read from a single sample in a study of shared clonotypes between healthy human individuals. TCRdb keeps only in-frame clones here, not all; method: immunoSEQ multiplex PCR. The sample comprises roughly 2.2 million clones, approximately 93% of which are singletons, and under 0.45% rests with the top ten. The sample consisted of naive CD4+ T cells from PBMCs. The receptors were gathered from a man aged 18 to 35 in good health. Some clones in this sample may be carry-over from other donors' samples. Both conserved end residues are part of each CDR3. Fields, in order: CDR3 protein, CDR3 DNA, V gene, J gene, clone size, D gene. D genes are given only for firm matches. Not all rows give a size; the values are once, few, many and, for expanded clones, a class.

CASSLAGIGNTEAFF	TGTGCCAGCAGCTTAGCGGGGATAGGCAACACTGAAGCTTTCTTT	TRBV7-3	TRBJ1-1	NA	NA
CASSLDPRQAGDSYNEQFF	TGTGCCAGCAGCTTAGACCCCCGGCAAGCGGGAGACTCCTACAATGAGCAGTTCTTC	TRBV7-2	TRBJ2-1	NA	TRBD2
CASSIRGHTEAFF	TGTGCCAGCAGCATTAGGGGGCACACTGAAGCTTTCTTT	TRBV6-5	TRBJ1-1	NA	TRBD1
CASSLVASGRHEQYF	TGTGCCAGCAGCTTAGTGGCTAGCGGGAGGCACGAGCAGTACTTC	TRBV7-9	TRBJ2-7	NA	TRBD2
CASSFGAGGINEQFF	TGCGCCAGCAGCTTTGGAGCGGGAGGGATCAATGAGCAGTTCTTC	TRBV5-1	TRBJ2-1	NA	TRBD2
CASSEYRGGNNQPQHF	TGTGCCAGCAGTGAATATCGAGGGGGTAACAATCAGCCCCAGCATTTT	TRBV6-1	TRBJ1-5	NA	NA
CASSLVYPPEAFF	TGTGCCAGCAGCTTAGTTTACCCCCCTGAAGCTTTCTTT	TRBV7-9	TRBJ1-1	few	NA
CASSPIPRSSYEQYF	TGTGCCAGCAGCCCAATCCCACGGAGCTCCTACGAGCAGTACTTC	TRBV7-6	TRBJ2-7	NA	NA
CASSFTGIKTQYF	TGTGCCAGCAGTTTCACAGGGATAAAGACCCAGTACTTC	TRBV27	TRBJ2-5	NA	NA
CASSLYGPWETQYF	TGTGCCAGCAGCTTATATGGACCTTGGGAGACCCAGTACTTC	TRBV7-8	TRBJ2-5	NA	NA
CSASGDGTAFF	TGCAGTGCTAGCGGGGACGGGACGGCTTTCTTT	TRBV20-1	TRBJ1-1	NA	NA
CASDSPISTDTQYF	TGTGCCAGCGACAGCCCTATTAGCACAGATACGCAGTATTTT	TRBV2	TRBJ2-3	NA	NA
CASSLLGLGETQYF	TGTGCCAGCAGTTTGTTGGGCCTTGGGGAGACCCAGTACTTC	TRBV28	TRBJ2-5	NA	NA
CASSFRDRGTYEQYF	TGTGCCAGCAGCTTCCGGGACAGGGGAACCTACGAGCAGTACTTC	TRBV11-2	TRBJ2-7	NA	TRBD1
CASSFRQDRGQETQYF	TGTGCCAGCAGCTTCCGTCAGGACAGGGGACAAGAGACCCAGTACTTC	TRBV7-9	TRBJ2-5	NA	TRBD1
CASSFYLTASSGNTIYF	TGTGCCAGCAGCTTCTACCTTACAGCGTCCTCTGGAAACACCATATATTTT	TRBV7-9	TRBJ1-3	NA	NA
CASSPDATNYGYTF	TGTGCCAGCAGTCCGGACGCAACTAACTATGGCTACACCTTC	TRBV27	TRBJ1-2	NA	NA
CASSPNRRQYF	TGTGCCAGCAGTCCCAACCGCAGGCAGTACTTC	TRBV27	TRBJ2-7	NA	NA
CASSSRALVYEQYF	TGTGCCAGCAGCTCCCGAGCCCTGGTCTACGAGCAGTACTTC	TRBV5-6	TRBJ2-7	NA	NA
CAWDRSSGNTIYF	TGTGCCTGGGACCGGAGCTCTGGAAACACCATATATTTT	TRBV30	TRBJ1-3	NA	NA
CASQQGGYGYTF	TGTGCCAGCCAGCAAGGGGGTTATGGCTACACCTTC	TRBV28	TRBJ1-2	once	NA
CAWFMKGGYGYTF	TGTGCCTGGTTCATGAAGGGGGGCTATGGCTACACCTTC	TRBV30	TRBJ1-2	NA	NA
CASSISYEQFF	TGTGCCAGCAGCATATCCTATGAGCAGTTCTTC	TRBV7-9	TRBJ2-1	NA	NA
CASSSRRGRYSYNEQFF	TGTGCCAGTAGTTCCCGACGGGGCCGCTACTCCTACAATGAGCAGTTCTTC	TRBV19	TRBJ2-1	NA	NA
CASRDIRQETQYF	TGTGCCAGCAGGGACATACGCCAAGAGACCCAGTACTTC	TRBV27	TRBJ2-5	NA	NA